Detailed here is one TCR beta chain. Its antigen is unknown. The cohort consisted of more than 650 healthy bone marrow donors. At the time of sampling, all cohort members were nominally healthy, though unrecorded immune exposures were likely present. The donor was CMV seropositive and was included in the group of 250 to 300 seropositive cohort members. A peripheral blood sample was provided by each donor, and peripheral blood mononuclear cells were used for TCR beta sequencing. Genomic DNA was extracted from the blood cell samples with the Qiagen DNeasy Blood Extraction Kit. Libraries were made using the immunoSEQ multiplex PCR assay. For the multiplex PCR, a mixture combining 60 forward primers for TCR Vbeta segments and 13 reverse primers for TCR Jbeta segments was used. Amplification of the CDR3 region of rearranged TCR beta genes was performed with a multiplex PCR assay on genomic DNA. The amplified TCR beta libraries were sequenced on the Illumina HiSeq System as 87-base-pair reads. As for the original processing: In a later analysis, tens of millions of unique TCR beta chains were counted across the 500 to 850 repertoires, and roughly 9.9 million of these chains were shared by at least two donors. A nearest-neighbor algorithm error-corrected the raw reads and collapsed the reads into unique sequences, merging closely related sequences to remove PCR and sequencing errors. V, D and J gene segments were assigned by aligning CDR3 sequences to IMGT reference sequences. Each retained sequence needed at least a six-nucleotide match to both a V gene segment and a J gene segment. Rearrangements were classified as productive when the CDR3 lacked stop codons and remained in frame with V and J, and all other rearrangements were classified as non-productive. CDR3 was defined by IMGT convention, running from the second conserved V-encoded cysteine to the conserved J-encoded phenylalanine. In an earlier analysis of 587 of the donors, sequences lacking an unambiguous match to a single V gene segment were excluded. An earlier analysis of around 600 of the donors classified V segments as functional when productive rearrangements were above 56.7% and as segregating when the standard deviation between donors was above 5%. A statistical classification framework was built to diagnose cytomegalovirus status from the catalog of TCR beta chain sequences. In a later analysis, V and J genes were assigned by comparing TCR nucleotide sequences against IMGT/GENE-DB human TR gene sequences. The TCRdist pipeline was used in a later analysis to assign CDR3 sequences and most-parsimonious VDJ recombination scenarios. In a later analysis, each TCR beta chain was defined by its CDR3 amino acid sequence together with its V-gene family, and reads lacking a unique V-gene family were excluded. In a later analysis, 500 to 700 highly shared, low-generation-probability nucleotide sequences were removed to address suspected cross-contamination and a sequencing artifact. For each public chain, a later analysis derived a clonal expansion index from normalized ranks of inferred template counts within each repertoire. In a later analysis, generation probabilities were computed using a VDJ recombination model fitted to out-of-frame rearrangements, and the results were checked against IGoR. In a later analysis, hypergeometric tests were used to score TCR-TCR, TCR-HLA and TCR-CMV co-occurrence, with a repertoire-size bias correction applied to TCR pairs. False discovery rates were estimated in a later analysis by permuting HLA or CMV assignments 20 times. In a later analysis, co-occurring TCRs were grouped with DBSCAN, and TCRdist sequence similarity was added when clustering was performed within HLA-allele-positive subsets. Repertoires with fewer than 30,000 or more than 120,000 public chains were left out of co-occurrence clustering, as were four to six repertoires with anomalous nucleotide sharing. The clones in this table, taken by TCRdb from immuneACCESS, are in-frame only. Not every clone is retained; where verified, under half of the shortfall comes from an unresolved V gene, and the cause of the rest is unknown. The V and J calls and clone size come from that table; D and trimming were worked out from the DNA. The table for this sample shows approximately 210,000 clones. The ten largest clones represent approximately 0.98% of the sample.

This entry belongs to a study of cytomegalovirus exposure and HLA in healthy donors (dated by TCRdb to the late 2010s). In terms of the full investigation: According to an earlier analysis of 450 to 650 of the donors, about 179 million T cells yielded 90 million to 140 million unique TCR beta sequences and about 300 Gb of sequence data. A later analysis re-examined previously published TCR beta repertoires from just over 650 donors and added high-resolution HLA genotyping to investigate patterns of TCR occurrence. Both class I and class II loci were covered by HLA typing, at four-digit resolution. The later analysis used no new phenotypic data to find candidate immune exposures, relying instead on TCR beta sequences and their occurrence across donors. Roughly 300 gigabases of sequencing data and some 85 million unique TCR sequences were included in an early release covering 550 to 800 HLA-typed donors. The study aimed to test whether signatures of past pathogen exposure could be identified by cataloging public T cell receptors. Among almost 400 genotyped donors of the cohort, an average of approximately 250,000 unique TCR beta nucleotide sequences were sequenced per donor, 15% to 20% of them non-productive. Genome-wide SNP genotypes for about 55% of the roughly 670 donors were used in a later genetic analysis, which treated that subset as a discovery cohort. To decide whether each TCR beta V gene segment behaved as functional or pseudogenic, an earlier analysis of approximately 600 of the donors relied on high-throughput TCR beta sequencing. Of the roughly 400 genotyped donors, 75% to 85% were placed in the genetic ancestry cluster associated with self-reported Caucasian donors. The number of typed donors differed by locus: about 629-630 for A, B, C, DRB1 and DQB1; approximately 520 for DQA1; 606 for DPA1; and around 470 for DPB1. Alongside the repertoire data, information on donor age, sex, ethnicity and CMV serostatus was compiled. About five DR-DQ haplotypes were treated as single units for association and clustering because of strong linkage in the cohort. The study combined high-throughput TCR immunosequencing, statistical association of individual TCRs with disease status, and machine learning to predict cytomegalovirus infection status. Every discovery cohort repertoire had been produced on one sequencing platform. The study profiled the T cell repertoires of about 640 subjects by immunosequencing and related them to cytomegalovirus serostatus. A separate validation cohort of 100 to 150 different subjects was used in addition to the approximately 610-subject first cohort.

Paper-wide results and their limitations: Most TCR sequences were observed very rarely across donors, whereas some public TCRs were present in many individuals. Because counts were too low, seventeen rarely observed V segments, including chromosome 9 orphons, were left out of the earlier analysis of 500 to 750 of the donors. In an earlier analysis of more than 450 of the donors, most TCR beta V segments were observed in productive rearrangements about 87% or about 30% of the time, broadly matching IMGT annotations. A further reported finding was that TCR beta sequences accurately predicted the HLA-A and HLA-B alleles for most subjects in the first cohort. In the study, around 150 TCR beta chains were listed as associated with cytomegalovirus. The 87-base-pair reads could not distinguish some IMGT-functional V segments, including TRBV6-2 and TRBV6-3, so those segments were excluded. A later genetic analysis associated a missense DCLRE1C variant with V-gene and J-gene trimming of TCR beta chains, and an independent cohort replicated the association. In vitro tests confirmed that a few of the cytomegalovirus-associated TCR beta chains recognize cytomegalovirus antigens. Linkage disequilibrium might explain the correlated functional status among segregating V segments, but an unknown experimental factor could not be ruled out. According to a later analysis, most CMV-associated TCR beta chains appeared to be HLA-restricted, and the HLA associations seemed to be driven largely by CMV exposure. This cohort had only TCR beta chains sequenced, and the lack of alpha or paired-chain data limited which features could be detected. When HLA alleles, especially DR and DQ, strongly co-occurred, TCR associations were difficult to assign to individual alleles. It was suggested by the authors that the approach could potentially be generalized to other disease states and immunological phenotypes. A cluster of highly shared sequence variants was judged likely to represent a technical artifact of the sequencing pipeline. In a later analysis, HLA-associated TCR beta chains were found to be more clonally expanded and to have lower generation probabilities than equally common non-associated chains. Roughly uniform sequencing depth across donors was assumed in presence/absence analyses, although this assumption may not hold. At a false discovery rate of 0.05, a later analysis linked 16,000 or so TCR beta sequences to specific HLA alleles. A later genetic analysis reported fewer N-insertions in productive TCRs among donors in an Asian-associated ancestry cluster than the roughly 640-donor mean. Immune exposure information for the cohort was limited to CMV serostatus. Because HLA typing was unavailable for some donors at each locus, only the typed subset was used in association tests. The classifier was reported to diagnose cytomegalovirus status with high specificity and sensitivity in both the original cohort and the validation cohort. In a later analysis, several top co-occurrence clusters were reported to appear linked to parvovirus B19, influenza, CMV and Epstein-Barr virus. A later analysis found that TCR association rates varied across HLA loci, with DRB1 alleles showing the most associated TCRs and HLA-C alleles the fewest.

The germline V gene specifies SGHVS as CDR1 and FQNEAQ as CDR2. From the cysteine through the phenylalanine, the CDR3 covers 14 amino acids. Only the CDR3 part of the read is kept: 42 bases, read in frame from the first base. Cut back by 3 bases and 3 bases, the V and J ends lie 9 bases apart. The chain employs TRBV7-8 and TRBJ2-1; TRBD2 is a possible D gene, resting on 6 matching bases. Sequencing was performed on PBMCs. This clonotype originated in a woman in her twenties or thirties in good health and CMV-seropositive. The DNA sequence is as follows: TGTGCCAGCAGCTTCGGCGGGAACTACAATGAGCAGTTCTTC. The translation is CASSFGGNYNEQFF.